This TCR beta chain was captured by sequencing in a study of shared clonotypes between healthy human individuals. PCR replicates from unsorted PBMC used about 290 ng DNA, and this amount was about 30,000 T cell genomes. Here immunoSEQ multiplex PCR was the method, and the copy in TCRdb shows in-frame clones only, minus some. The sample comprises about 480,000 clones, about four fifths of which are singletons, and roughly 13% rests with the top ten. The V and J ends lost 4 bases and 3 bases, in that order; junction bases with no gene match: 6. This CDR3 region has 15 residues. The V gene's germline CDR1 is SGHNT and CDR2 YYREEE (reference sequence).

The source material was PBMCs. This receptor was taken from a middle-aged woman in good health. Some clones in this sample may be carry-over from other donors' samples. The chain carries TRBV5-4 and TRBJ2-7; 11 bases are a match to TRBD1. This chain's CDR3 is CASSLAGTGGYEQYF. The CDR3 nucleotides are TGTGCCAGCAGCCTAGCGGGGACAGGGGGCTACGAGCAGTACTTC. The complete variable domain, with remaining parts taken from reference TRBV5-4 and TRBJ2-7, reads ETGVTQSPTHLIKTRGQQVTLRCSSQSGHNTVSWYQQALGQGPQFIFQYYREEENGRGNFPPRFSGLQFPNYSSELNVNALELDDSALYLCASSLAGTGGYEQYFGPGTRLTVT.